This T cell receptor (beta chain) is drawn from a study of cytomegalovirus exposure and HLA in healthy donors. Whole-study results and caveats: What TCR beta sequences reportedly achieved was accurate prediction of HLA-A and HLA-B alleles in most subjects.

The V end lost 1 base, the J end lost 0 bases, and 19 bases lay between the germline ends. The V gene's germline CDR1 is LNHNV and CDR2 YYDKDF (reference sequence). This CDR3 has 18 residues. Amplification used 60 Vbeta primers and 13 Jbeta primers. Profiled with immunoSEQ multiplex PCR; TCRdb holds only in-frame clones, not every one. The sample lists under 250,000 clones, roughly 79% seen once, with 1.5% to 2% in the top ten. Concerning this clone itself: Its target is not known.

The chain employs TRBV15 and TRBJ2-7; maybe TRBD1 (6 bases). The sequence came from a male donor in good health and CMV-seronegative. The sample comprised PBMCs. This chain's CDR3 is CATSRAPAGGLLSYEQYF. The CDR3 nucleotides read TGTGCCACCAGCAGAGCACCTGCTGGGGGCCTCCTCTCCTACGAGCAGTACTTC. Variable domain in full (rest from reference TRBV15 and TRBJ2-7): DAMVIQNPRYQVTQFGKPVTLSCSQTLNHNVMYWYQQKSSQAPKLLFHYYDKDFNNEADTPDNFQSRRPNTSFCFLDIRSPGLGDTAMYLCATSRAPAGGLLSYEQYFGPGTRLTVT.